Sequencing of this T cell receptor beta chain was carried out in a study of early T cells in non-severe SARS-CoV-2 infection listed by TCRdb under 2021. For the wider study: TCR sequencing used bulk RNA from unsorted whole blood, so alpha and beta chains could not be paired. Study-wide findings and limitations: VDJdb matching was skewed toward anti-spike CD8 responses, so virus-specific expansions were likely underestimated and private and CD4 specificities were missed.

Taken from the germline V gene (reference sequence), the CDR1 and CDR2 loops are DFQATT and SNEGSKA. The CDR3 has 14 amino acids, counting the end cysteine and phenylalanine. This entry keeps only the CDR3 DNA: 42 bases, framed from base 1. For this chain, trimming is 6 bases at the V end and 0 bases at the J end, and the number of junction bases without a gene match is 2. The receptor library was made with 5' RACE. TCRdb names NextSeq 500 as the instrument used. The TCR library protocol attached unique molecular identifiers to individual cDNA molecules to correct for sequencing error and PCR bias. Both TCR alpha and beta chains were sequenced, and tight co-correlation was observed between alpha and beta sequence abundances in each sample. As for the original processing: Decombinator V4 was used to annotate TCR sequences for V gene, J gene and CDR3. TCRs were defined as expanded if a significant change between any two time points was detected under a Poisson model with p below 0.0001. Abundances of TCRs were expressed as counts per million after normalisation to the total number of TCRs sequenced in each sample. TRAV1-2 paired with TRAJ12, TRAJ20 or TRAJ33 defined MAIT TCRs, while TRAV10 paired with TRAJ18 defined iNKT TCRs. VDJdb, accessed 1 November 2021, was searched for CMV, EBV and SARS-CoV-2 annotated TCRs, excluding TCRs annotated for multiple antigens. The public sequencing data were trimmed at Q25 with fastp and processed into clonotypes with MiXCR by TCRdb, which kept only in-frame beta chains. Each entry merges the rows of one CDR3 protein and shows their most common DNA and genes. The V and J calls follow TCRdb's processing rather than the paper's. Here the sample has 30,000 or so distinct CDR3 sequences; 5.6% occur a single time. Clones ranked in the top ten supply roughly 22% of the sample.

The study was a case-control design nested within a healthcare worker cohort in London, UK, with weekly nasopharyngeal swab PCR tests and blood sampling. Between 23 and 31 March 2020, the week of the UK lockdown, healthcare workers were enrolled and then followed up weekly for as long as 16 weeks. This clonotype has more than one count but fewer than ten. There is no known antigen for this receptor. No much larger clone exists at a distance of one base, and base qualities are not known. Sequencing was done on a sample of whole blood. The chain uses TRBV20-1 and TRBJ1-1, with TRBD1 identical over 12 junction bases. The sequence derives from an adult who was a healthcare worker with PCR-confirmed SARS-CoV-2 infection or an uninfected control (not recorded which). The DNA sequence is TGCAGTGCGGGACAGGGGGCTGTGAACACTGAAGCTTTCTTT. Translated, this gives CSAGQGAVNTEAFF.